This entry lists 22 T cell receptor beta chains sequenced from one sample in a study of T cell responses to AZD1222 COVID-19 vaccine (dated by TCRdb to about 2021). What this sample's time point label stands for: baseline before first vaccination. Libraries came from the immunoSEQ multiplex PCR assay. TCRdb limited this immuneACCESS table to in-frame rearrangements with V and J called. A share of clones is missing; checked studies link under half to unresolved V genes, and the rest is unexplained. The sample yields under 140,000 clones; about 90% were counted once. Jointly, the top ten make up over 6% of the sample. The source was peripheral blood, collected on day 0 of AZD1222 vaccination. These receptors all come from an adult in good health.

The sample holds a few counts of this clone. The CDR3 sequence is CASSLLREGSGEKLFF. In DNA, the CDR3 is TGTGCCAGCAGCCTTTTGCGAGAGGGTTCGGGTGAAAAACTGTTTTTT. This chain uses TRBV14 with TRBJ1-4, with D unclear. V lost 4 bases to trimming and J lost 7 bases, with 19 bases between them. The CDR3 has 16 residues. Germline CDR1 and CDR2: SGHDN and FVKESK.

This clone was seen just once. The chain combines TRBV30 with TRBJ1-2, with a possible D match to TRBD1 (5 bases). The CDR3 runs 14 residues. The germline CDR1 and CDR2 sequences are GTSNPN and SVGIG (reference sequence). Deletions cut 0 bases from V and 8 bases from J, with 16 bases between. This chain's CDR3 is CAWSVSTGAQGYTF. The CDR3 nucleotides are TGTGCCTGGAGTGTATCGACCGGGGCGCAGGGCTACACCTTC.

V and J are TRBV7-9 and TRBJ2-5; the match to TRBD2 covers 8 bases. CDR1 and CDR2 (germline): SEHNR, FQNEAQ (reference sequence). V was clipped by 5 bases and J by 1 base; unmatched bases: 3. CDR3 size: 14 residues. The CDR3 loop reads CASSPGTSQETQYF. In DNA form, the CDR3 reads TGTGCCAGCAGCCCAGGGACTAGCCAAGAGACCCAGTACTTC.

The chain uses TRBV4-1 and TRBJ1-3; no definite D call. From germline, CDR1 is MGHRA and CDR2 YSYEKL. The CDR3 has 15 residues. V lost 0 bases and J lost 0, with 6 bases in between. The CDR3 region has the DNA TGCGCCAGCAGCCAAGATCCGAGCTCTGGAAACACCATATATTTT. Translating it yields CASSQDPSSGNTIYF.

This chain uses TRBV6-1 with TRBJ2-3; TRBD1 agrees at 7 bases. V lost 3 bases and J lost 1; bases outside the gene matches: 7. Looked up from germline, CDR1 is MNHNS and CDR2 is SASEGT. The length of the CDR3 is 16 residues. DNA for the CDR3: TGTGCCAGCAGTGAGGGGGTAGGGGGCGGCACAGATACGCAGTATTTT. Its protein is CASSEGVGGGTDTQYF.

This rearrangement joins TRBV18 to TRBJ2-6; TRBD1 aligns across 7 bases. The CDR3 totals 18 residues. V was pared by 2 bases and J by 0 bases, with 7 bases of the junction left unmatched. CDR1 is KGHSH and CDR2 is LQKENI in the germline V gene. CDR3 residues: CASSPTWTGSSGANVLTF. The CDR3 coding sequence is TGTGCCAGCTCACCAACCTGGACAGGCAGCTCTGGGGCCAACGTCCTGACTTTC.

The CDR3 DNA reads as TGCGCCAGCAGCGGACTTAGGGGAAGTCACGAGGGAGATACGCAGTATTTT. Its translation: CASSGLRGSHEGDTQYF. The chain carries TRBV5-1 and TRBJ2-3; D tentatively fits TRBD1 or TRBD2 (5 bases each). This CDR3 region has 17 residues. V lost 4 bases and J 5 bases, leaving 23 bases between the germline ends. CDR1 and CDR2 (germline): SGHRS, YFSETQ. Variable domain in full (rest from reference TRBV5-1 and TRBJ2-3): KAGVTQTPRYLIKTRGQQVTLSCSPISGHRSVSWYQQTPGQGLQFLFEYFSETQRNKGNFPGRFSGRQFSNSRSEMNVSTLELGDSALYLCASSGLRGSHEGDTQYFGPGTRLTVL.

The CDR3 is CASSLAGYRGFQPQHF. The CDR3 DNA sequence: TGTGCCAGCAGCTTAGCGGGCTACAGGGGCTTTCAGCCCCAGCATTTT. This rearrangement joins TRBV7-2 to TRBJ1-5, with 7 bases fitting TRBD1. The CDR3 consists of 16 residues. V lost 0 bases and J lost 6; bases outside the gene matches: 8. CDR1 and CDR2 (germline): SGHTA, FQGNSA.

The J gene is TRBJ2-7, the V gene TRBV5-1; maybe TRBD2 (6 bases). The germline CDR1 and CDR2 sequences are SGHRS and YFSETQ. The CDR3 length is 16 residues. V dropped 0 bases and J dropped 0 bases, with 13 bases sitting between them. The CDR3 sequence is CASSLGPGVSSYEQYF. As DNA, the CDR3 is TGCGCCAGCAGCTTGGGTCCGGGGGTAAGCTCCTACGAGCAGTACTTC.

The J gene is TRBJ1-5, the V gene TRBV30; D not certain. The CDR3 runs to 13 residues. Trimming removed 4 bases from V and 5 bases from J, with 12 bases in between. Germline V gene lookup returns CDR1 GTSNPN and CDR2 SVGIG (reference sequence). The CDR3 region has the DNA TGTGCCTGGAACAACGGGAGAGATCAGCCCCAGCATTTT. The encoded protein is CAWNNGRDQPQHF.

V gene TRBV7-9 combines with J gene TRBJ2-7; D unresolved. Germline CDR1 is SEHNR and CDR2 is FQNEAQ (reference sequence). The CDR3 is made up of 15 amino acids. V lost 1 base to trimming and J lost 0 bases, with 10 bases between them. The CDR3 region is CASSLGAASSYEQYF. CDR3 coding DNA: TGTGCCAGCAGCTTAGGGGCTGCGAGCTCCTACGAGCAGTACTTC.

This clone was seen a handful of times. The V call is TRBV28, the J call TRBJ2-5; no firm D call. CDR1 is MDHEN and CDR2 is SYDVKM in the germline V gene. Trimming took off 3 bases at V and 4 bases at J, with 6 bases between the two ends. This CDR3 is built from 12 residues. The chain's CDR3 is CASSFLGETQYF. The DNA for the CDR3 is TGTGCCAGCAGTTTTCTCGGAGAGACCCAGTACTTC.

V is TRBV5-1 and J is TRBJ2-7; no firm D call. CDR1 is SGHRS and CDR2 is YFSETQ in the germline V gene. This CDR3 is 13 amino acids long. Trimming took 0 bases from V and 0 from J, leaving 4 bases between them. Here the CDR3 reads CASSLALSYEQYF. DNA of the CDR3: TGCGCCAGCAGCTTGGCCCTCTCCTACGAGCAGTACTTC.

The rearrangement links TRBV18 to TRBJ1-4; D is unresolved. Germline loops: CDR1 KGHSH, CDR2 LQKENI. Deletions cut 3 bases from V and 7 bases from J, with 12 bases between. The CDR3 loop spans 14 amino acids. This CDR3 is CASSPEGWGEKLFF. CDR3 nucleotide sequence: TGTGCCAGCTCACCGGAGGGCTGGGGTGAAAAACTGTTTTTT.

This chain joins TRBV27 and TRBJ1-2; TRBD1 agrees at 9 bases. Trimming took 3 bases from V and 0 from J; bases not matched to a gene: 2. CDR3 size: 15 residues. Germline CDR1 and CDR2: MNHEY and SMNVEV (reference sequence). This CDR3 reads CASSFGTGPNYGYTF. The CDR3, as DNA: TGTGCCAGCAGTTTTGGGACAGGGCCTAACTATGGCTACACCTTC.

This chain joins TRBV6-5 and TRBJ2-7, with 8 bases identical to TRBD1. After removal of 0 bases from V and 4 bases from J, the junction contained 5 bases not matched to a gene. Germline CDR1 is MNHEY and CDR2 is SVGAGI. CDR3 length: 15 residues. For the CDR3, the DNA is TGTGCCAGCAGTTACTCGGGACAGGCCCCTTACGAGCAGTACTTC. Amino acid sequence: CASSYSGQAPYEQYF.

In DNA, the CDR3 is TGTGCCAGCAGTACCCCAGGGACCGGGGAGCTGTTTTTT. Its translation: CASSTPGTGELFF. This chain joins TRBV6-5 and TRBJ2-2, with D perhaps TRBD1 (5 bases). Per the germline V gene, CDR1 is MNHEY and CDR2 is SVGAGI. CDR3 length equals 13 residues. Trimming removed 5 bases from V and 5 bases from J, with 9 bases in between.

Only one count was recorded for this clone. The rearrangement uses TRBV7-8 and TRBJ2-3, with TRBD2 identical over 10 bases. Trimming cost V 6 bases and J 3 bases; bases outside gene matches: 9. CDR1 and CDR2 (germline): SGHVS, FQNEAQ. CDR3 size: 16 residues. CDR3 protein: CASRSAGGPVTDTQYF. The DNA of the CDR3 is TGTGCCAGCAGATCAGCGGGGGGGCCAGTAACAGATACGCAGTATTTT.

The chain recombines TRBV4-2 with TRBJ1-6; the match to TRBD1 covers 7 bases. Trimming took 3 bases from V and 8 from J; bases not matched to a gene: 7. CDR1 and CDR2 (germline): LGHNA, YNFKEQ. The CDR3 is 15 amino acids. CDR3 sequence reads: CASSQETGRDSPLHF. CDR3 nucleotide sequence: TGTGCCAGCAGCCAGGAGACAGGGCGGGATTCACCCCTCCACTTT.

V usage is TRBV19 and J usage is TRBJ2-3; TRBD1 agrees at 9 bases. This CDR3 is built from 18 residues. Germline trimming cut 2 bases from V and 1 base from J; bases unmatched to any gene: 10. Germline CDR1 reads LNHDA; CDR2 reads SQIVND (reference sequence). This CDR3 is CASSISLGTGLRTDTQYF. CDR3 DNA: TGTGCCAGTAGTATATCTCTGGGGACAGGGCTCCGCACAGATACGCAGTATTTT.

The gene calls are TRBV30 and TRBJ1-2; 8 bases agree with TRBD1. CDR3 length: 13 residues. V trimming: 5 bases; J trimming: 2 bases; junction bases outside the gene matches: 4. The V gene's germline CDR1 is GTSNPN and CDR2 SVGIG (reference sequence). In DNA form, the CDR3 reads TGTGCCTGGGACAGGGGCGAGAACTATGGCTACACCTTC. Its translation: CAWDRGENYGYTF.

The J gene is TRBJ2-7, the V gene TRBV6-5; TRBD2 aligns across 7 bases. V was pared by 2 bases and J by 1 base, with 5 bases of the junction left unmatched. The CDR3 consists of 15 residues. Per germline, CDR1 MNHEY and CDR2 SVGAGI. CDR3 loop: CASSYRASGSYEQYF. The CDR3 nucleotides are TGTGCCAGCAGTTACCGCGCTAGCGGTTCCTACGAGCAGTACTTC.